The T cell receptor (beta chain) described here comes from a study of blood T cells in healthy people across ages. General observations from the study: Unsorted PBMCs blocked a conclusive comparison of naive and antigen-experienced cells.

For the second PCR, which ran for about 6 to 12 cycles, a sample-barcoded 5' primer and a J-beta primer mix were used. TCRdb processed the 5' RACE reads anew with MiXCR; each CDR3 protein has one entry. The top ten clones hold around 12% of a sample with approximately 1,000,000 distinct CDR3 sequences, less than 45% of them seen once. This clonotype came up a few times. Its antigen is unidentified. Germline-derived CDR1 and CDR2 are MGHRA and YSYEKL. This CDR3 is built from 13 residues. Trimming took off 1 base at V and 11 bases at J, with 13 bases between the two ends. The chain uses TRBV4-1 and TRBJ2-3; weak D call: TRBD1 (5 bases). The material sequenced was blood. The clonotype comes from a man aged 18-30 years in good health. CDR3 amino acids: CASSQGLQGRQYF. CDR3 nucleotides: TGCGCCAGCAGCCAAGGTCTGCAGGGTAGGCAGTATTTT.